This record covers a single T cell receptor beta chain. This CDR3 is built from 15 residues. Germline CDR1 DFQATT, CDR2 SNEGSKA (reference sequence). V trimming: 6 bases; J trimming: 0 bases; junction bases outside the gene matches: 10. The sample originates from a study of patients and donors after allogeneic stem cell transplantation. MiXCR was run by TCRdb on the RT-PCR reads, yielding one entry per CDR3 protein. Among roughly 230,000 distinct CDR3 sequences listed, 13% to 15% were seen once. The sequence was obtained from a human donor who was either an allogeneic HSCT recipient or a stem cell or donor lymphocyte infusion donor (not recorded which). It is not recorded whose cells these are; they may come from a transplant donor. The V call is TRBV20-1, the J call TRBJ1-2, with 7 bases that match TRBD1. The material sequenced was blood, either unsorted or a sorted T cell fraction (not recorded which). Here the CDR3 reads CSAVPGGTANYGYTF. Here the CDR3 DNA reads TGCAGTGCCGTGCCGGGGGGGACAGCTAACTATGGCTACACCTTC.